This T cell receptor (beta chain) was found in a study of OX40 agonist ivuxolimab in advanced cancers. Study context: Mean age 60 years, range about 23 to 85; about 81% male.

Only in-frame clones appear in the TCRdb table, and some are missing; sequencing was by immunoSEQ multiplex PCR. The sample comprises tens of thousands of clones, approximately 80% of which are singletons, and roughly 4% rests with the top ten. This sequence originates from an adult with an advanced solid tumor such as melanoma, head and neck, liver or kidney cancer. This specimen consisted of CD4+ or CD8+ T cells sorted from blood, obtained in a trial of the OX40 agonist ivuxolimab.

This CDR3 is CASSQLAFTDTQYF. The DNA for the CDR3 is TGCGCCAGCAGCCAACTAGCGTTCACAGATACGCAGTATTTT. J is TRBJ2-3 and V is TRBV4-3; the D gene is possibly TRBD2 (6 bases). Trimming cost V 2 bases and J 2 bases, with 8 bases left between them. The CDR3 sequence is 14 residues long. Germline values: CDR1 LGHNA, CDR2 YSLEER.